This entry features one T cell receptor beta chain sequence. What antigen it recognizes has not been identified. Per-base quality was not reported, and no clone a single base away is much larger than it. All of the isolated RNA was reverse transcribed with the High Capacity cDNA Reverse Transcription Kit, so expressed TCRB transcripts were sequenced. Naive, central memory and regulatory T cell samples underwent deep immunoSEQ sequencing, averaging about 3.57 million total reads per sample. After sorted cells were lysed in RLT buffer, RNA was extracted with DNase-treated RNeasy Micro or Mini kits, with the choice depending on cell number. Each cell subset was processed separately to prevent cross-contamination, with patient and healthy donor samples processed together. TCRB sequences were amplified from cDNA with the immunoSEQ multiplex PCR, producing 87-bp fragments spanning the CDR3 region. Sequencing of the amplicons was done on the Illumina HiSeq platform. In the paper's pipeline: PCR bias was corrected computationally using synthetic template baselines, and reads within Hamming distance 2 were collapsed, with unmergeable singletons discarded. Reads were aligned against IMGT to assign V, D and J genes, CDR3 length and insertions or deletions at six rearrangement sites. Within each subset, clonotype counts were normalized to the number of sorted cells before true diversity and Gini coefficients were calculated with the tcR R package. Repertoire sharing was quantified using the overlap coefficient calculated on TCRB nucleotide sequences. Out-of-frame TCRB sequences from naive cells were analyzed as a proxy for the pre-selection repertoire. The immuneACCESS repertoire file appears here via TCRdb, limited to in-frame rearrangements. These files lack a portion of the clones; in checked studies, under half of the deficit traces to unresolved V genes, and the cause of the others is not known. V and J calls and clone size are as listed in that table; D and trimming were resolved from the DNA. The sample table shows a few hundred thousand clones, and approximately 16% are seen once. Together, the top ten hold approximately 0.015% of the sample.

From the cysteine through the phenylalanine, the CDR3 covers 15 amino acids. Only the CDR3 region is kept as DNA, spanning 45 bases read in frame from base 1. Here V drops 0 bases and J drops 0 bases, and the junction holds 3 bases not matched to any gene. CDR1 SGHDT and CDR2 YYEEEE were looked up in the germline V gene. Each donor gave one peripheral blood draw, averaging roughly 120 mL, which was collected into heparinised tubes. A BD FACSAria II was used to sort naive, central memory, regulatory and stem cell-like memory CD4+ T cells with a panel that included CD45RO, CCR7, CD25, CD127, CD95 and CD27. All sorted populations exceeded 95% purity. PBMCs were isolated immediately by Lymphoprep density gradient centrifugation and stained directly without culture. Samples were stained and sorted in pairs, with one healthy donor and one patient per experiment, so that batch effects were minimized. This record belongs to a study of beta chain features in type 1 diabetes listed by TCRdb under 2018. Regarding the complete study: No differences in mean age, gender distribution, total cell number or subset yield were found between patients and healthy donors. A total of some 100,000,000 sorted cells were examined across all samples, and a strong correlation was observed between cell number per subset and RNA yield. In the study, TCRB repertoires of sorted circulating CD4+ T cell subsets from recently diagnosed type 1 diabetes patients were compared with those of matched healthy donors. Regulatory and stem cell-like memory subsets were isolated from only 8 patients and 8 healthy donors, whereas naive and central memory subsets came from all 28 donors.

The full study reports these points: Sequencing cDNA rather than genomic DNA could over-represent highly expressing activated cells, although activation and CD3 levels did not differ between groups. Because small numbers of individuals were included in the HLA sub-analyses, any influence of HLA type on TCRB rearrangement was left unresolved. Naive, central memory and regulatory TCRB repertoires appeared to be more alike among patients than among healthy donors. Type 1 diabetes patients showed a moderate but significant shortening of TCRB CDR3 length in all four CD4+ subsets. PCR might favor shorter templates, but patient and control samples were amplified and corrected together, so any skew would affect both groups equally. At VDJ recombination sites, patients with type 1 diabetes made fewer insertions and deleted more nucleotides, a pattern implying thymic rearrangement abnormalities.

The receptor comes from a man younger than 30 with type 1 diabetes. Sequencing used naive CD4+ T cells from blood. What this sample's cell subset or site label stands for: true naive CD4+ T cells. The chain is encoded by TRBV5-6 joined to TRBJ2-7, with 7 central nucleotides matching TRBD1. The CDR3 protein sequence reads: CASSLGQGDSYEQYF. The bases are TGTGCCAGCAGCTTGGGACAGGGTGACTCCTACGAGCAGTACTTC.